Included here is one TCR beta chain sequence, with context. Antigen unknown. The study ran its PCR with 60 Vbeta and 13 Jbeta primers. The repertoire was sequenced with immunoSEQ multiplex PCR; TCRdb's copy has only in-frame clones and lacks some. The sample records about 110,000 clones, about four fifths being singletons. This CDR3 contains 14 residues. Germline V gene data show CDR1 as SQVTM and CDR2 as ANQGSEA. The J segment lost 3 bases and the V segment lost 3 bases, leaving 2 bases of the junction unmatched. This sample was taken from a study of cytomegalovirus exposure and HLA in healthy donors. Study-level results: Clonal expansion, a later analysis showed, was greater in HLA-associated TCR beta chains than in equally common others. Rates of TCR association differed by HLA locus in a later analysis, with DRB1 highest and HLA-C lowest. It was reported that the classifier diagnosed cytomegalovirus status with high specificity and sensitivity in both the original and validation cohorts.

The sequence derives from a man aged 25-40 years in good health and CMV-seropositive. Sample: PBMCs. The gene calls are TRBV29-1 and TRBJ2-3; 11 bases match TRBD2. Here the CDR3 reads CSVDASGGTDTQYF. The CDR3 nucleotides read TGCAGCGTTGACGCTAGCGGGGGGACAGATACGCAGTATTTT.